Presented here are 12 T cell receptor beta chains from one specimen sequenced in a study of blood T cell repertoires in COVID-19. The repertoire was sequenced with immunoSEQ multiplex PCR; TCRdb's copy has only in-frame clones and lacks some. This sample has 250,000 to 400,000 clones, with around 86% found just once. The specimen sequenced was PBMCs or T cells enriched from blood (not recorded which). The source is a man aged 55-75 years who had recovered from COVID-19.

V and J are TRBV7-2 and TRBJ1-1, with 11 bases lining up with TRBD1. The CDR3 extends over 16 amino acids. Germline V CDR1 and CDR2: SGHTA, FQGNSA. The trim removed 1 base at V and 1 base at J, leaving 2 bases unmatched. For the CDR3, the DNA is TGTGCCAGCAGCTTAGTAGGGACAGGGGGGAACACTGAAGCTTTCTTT. It is translated as CASSLVGTGGNTEAFF.

The chain recombines TRBV2 with TRBJ2-4; D ambiguous. The V and J ends lost 8 bases and 3 bases respectively, with 17 bases between them. Germline-derived CDR1 and CDR2 are SNHLY and FYNNEI. The CDR3 is 15 residues long. DNA of the CDR3: TGTGCCAGCCACAAGGAGCCCATGGTCAAAAACATTCAGTACTTC. Residues: CASHKEPMVKNIQYF.

This chain joins TRBV7-9 and TRBJ1-1; TRBD1 matches at 9 bases. The CDR3 sequence is 16 residues long. CDR1 and CDR2 from the germline V gene are SEHNR and FQNEAQ (reference sequence). Trimming took 5 bases from V and 1 from J; bases not matched to a gene: 8. The DNA of the CDR3 is TGTGCCAGCAGCGCCCCACAGGGGGCGCGGAACACTGAAGCTTTCTTT. Its translation: CASSAPQGARNTEAFF.

The CDR3 sequence: CASSPSGSGEQFF. CDR3 in DNA: TGTGCCAGCTCACCAAGCGGGAGCGGTGAGCAGTTCTTC. The rearrangement uses TRBV18 and TRBJ2-1; 8 bases are shared with TRBD2. Germline values: CDR1 KGHSH, CDR2 LQKENI. The ends lost 2 bases at V and 9 bases at J; junction bases unmatched: 3. The CDR3 is 13 amino acids.

This clone was seen more than once but under ten times. The chain is built from TRBV9 and TRBJ2-2, with D maybe TRBD1 (5 bases). V dropped 0 bases and J dropped 1 base, with 10 bases sitting between them. The CDR3 is 16 amino acids. The germline V gene encodes CDR1 SGDLS and CDR2 YYNGEE. In DNA form, the CDR3 reads TGTGCCAGCAGCGTAGATGTCAGGGTGAACACCGGGGAGCTGTTTTTT. Its protein product is CASSVDVRVNTGELFF. The whole variable domain, filled in from reference TRBV9 and TRBJ2-2, reads DSGVTQTPKHLITATGQRVTLRCSPRSGDLSVYWYQQSLDQGLQFLIQYYNGEERAKGNILERFSAQQFPDLHSELNLSSLELGDSALYFCASSVDVRVNTGELFFGEGSRLTVL.

The V call is TRBV25-1, the J call TRBJ2-7; possibly TRBD2 for D (6 bases). The CDR3 consists of 15 residues. CDR1 and CDR2 (germline): MGHDK, SYGVNS. Trimming shortened V by 2 bases and J by 2 bases, and 13 bases separated the two germline ends. DNA for the CDR3: TGTGCCAGCAGTGAAATTGAGGGCGGGACCTACGAGCAGTACTTC. Protein: CASSEIEGGTYEQYF.

This clone was seen once. The chain recombines TRBV11-3 with TRBJ2-1, with 16 bases aligning to TRBD2. This CDR3 contains 20 residues. The trim removed 0 bases at V and 0 bases at J, leaving 5 bases unmatched. Germline loops: CDR1 SGHNT, CDR2 YENEEA. CDR3 loop: CASSLDRGLAGGGSYNEQFF. The CDR3 DNA reads as TGTGCCAGCAGCTTAGACCGGGGACTAGCGGGAGGGGGCTCCTACAATGAGCAGTTCTTC. Based on the CDR3 plus reference TRBV11-3 and TRBJ2-1, the full variable domain is EAGVVQSPRYKIIEKKQPVAFWCNPISGHNTLYWYLQNLGQGPELLIRYENEEAVDDSQLPKDRFSAERLKGVDSTLKIQPAELGDSAVYLCASSLDRGLAGGGSYNEQFFGPGTRLTVL.

This sequence joins TRBV28 and TRBJ2-1; maybe TRBD1 (5 bases). The CDR3 runs to 16 residues. V was trimmed by 4 bases and J by 3 bases, leaving 16 bases between them. The germline CDR1 and CDR2 sequences are MDHEN and SYDVKM. The CDR3: CASSSLTGILYNEQFF. DNA for the CDR3: TGTGCCAGCAGTTCGCTAACAGGAATTCTCTACAATGAGCAGTTCTTC.

Here the CDR3 reads CASSSLAGGPYNEQFF. In DNA, the CDR3 is TGTGCCAGCAGCTCTCTAGCGGGAGGGCCCTACAATGAGCAGTTCTTC. V gene TRBV7-8 combines with J gene TRBJ2-1; the match to TRBD2 covers 12 bases. Germline V gene data show CDR1 as SGHVS and CDR2 as FQNEAQ. The CDR3 runs to 16 residues. J gave up 2 bases and V 4 bases, and 3 bases lay outside the gene matches.

The chain is built from TRBV21-1 and TRBJ2-7; the DNA was not compared with TRBD1, the D call given in the table. TRBV21-1 is classified as a pseudogene. This CDR3 contains 16 residues. The DNA for the CDR3 is TGTGCCAGCAGCAAACCACAAAAAGACACTTCCTACGAGCAGTACTTC. Translation: CASSKPQKDTSYEQYF.

The chain carries TRBV5-1 and TRBJ2-5; D gene unclear. Trimming left V 1 base short and J 5 bases short, with 12 bases between. Germline values: CDR1 SGHRS, CDR2 YFSETQ. The CDR3 is 14 amino acids. The chain's CDR3 is CASSLSQVMETQYF. As DNA, the CDR3 is TGCGCCAGCAGCTTGTCGCAGGTTATGGAGACCCAGTACTTC.

J is TRBJ1-2 and V is TRBV30, with TRBD1 identical over 9 bases. The length of the CDR3 is 19 residues. Trimming removed 0 bases from V and 6 bases from J; junction bases left unmatched: 20. Germline values: CDR1 GTSNPN, CDR2 SVGIG (reference sequence). The CDR3 bases are TGTGCCTGGAGTGTACTAAAAAGCAACCGGGACAGGGTAGATGATGGCTACACCTTC. Residues: CAWSVLKSNRDRVDDGYTF.